This entry describes one T cell receptor beta chain. Its antigen is still unknown. Sample-barcoded 5' priming and a J-beta primer mix drove a second PCR of roughly 7 to 11 cycles. Per sample, CDR3-containing paired-end reads numbered at least 2.5 million. TCRdb called the 5' RACE reads again in MiXCR, with one record for every CDR3 protein. Among 650,000 to 700,000 distinct CDR3 sequences listed, 32% were seen once. The germline gives CDR1 SGHTA, CDR2 FQGNSA. The V end lost 9 bases, the J end lost 0 bases, and 21 bases lay between the germline ends. This CDR3 is built from 17 residues. This specimen comes from a study of blood T cells in healthy people across ages. Study results and limitations: The unknown donor CMV status may have confounded expanded clonotype changes.

Sequencing was performed on blood. The chain couples TRBV7-2 to TRBJ1-5, with a possible D match to TRBD1 (5 bases). The origin of this receptor is a woman of 80 years or more in good health. This CDR3 is CASSRAVRRNSNQPQHF. The CDR3 DNA reads TGTGCCAGTTCCAGGGCGGTTAGGAGGAATAGCAATCAGCCCCAGCATTTT.